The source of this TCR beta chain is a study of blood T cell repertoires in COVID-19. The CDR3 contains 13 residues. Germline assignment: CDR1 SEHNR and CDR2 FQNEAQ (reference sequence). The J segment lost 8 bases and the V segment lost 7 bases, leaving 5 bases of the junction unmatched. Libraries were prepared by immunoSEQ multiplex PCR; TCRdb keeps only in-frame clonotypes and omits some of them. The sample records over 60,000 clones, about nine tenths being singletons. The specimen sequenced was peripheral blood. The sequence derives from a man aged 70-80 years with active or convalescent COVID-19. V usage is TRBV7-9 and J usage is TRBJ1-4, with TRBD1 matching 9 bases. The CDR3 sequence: CASMGQGLEKLFF. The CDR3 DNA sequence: TGTGCCAGCATGGGACAGGGCCTGGAAAAACTGTTTTTT.